A selection of T cell receptor beta chains follows, all from one sample in a study of beta chain features in type 1 diabetes. Data came from immunoSEQ multiplex PCR; TCRdb stores just in-frame clones and leaves some out. The sample lists 600,000 to 650,000 clones, about 16% occurring once. The sample taken for sequencing was naive CD4+ T cells from blood. The receptors shown here come from a man between 18 and 29 years old in good health. CDR3s include the opening cysteine and the closing phenylalanine or tryptophan. The D gene is left open where the match is weak. Not all rows give a size; the values are once, few, many and, for expanded clones, a class.

clone_size d_call j_call v_call cdr3_aa cdr3_nt
NA NA TRBJ2-7 TRBV9 CASSVGMRQGLYEQYF TGTGCCAGCAGCGTAGGGATGAGGCAGGGACTCTACGAGCAGTACTTC
few TRBD1 TRBJ2-1 TRBV19 CASSAGTGNVYNEQFF TGTGCCAGTAGTGCGGGGACAGGGAATGTGTACAATGAGCAGTTCTTC
few TRBD1 TRBJ2-5 TRBV7-2 CASSPDRWEETQYF TGTGCCAGCAGCCCGGACAGGTGGGAGGAGACCCAGTACTTC
few NA TRBJ1-1 TRBV6-5 CASRREGVSTEAFF TGTGCCAGCAGACGGGAAGGGGTTTCCACTGAAGCTTTCTTT
few NA TRBJ2-5 TRBV19 CASSSSFLGKETQYF TGTGCCAGTAGTTCTTCGTTTCTGGGAAAAGAGACCCAGTACTTC
few NA TRBJ1-5 TRBV15 CATSRAPDQPQHF TGTGCCACCAGCAGAGCCCCCGATCAGCCCCAGCATTTT
few NA TRBJ2-2 TRBV6-7 CASIGRTHTGELFF TGTGCCAGCATAGGAAGAACGCACACCGGGGAGCTGTTTTTT
NA NA TRBJ1-1 TRBV4-1 CASSLRGGMNTEAFF TGCGCCAGCAGCCTGAGGGGGGGTATGAACACTGAAGCTTTCTTT
few NA TRBJ2-1 TRBV19 CASRPLGGLSMSSYNEQFF TGTGCCAGTAGACCACTGGGGGGACTTAGCATGAGCTCCTACAATGAGCAGTTCTTC
few NA TRBJ1-2 TRBV2 CASSGDWNYGYTF TGTGCCAGCAGTGGAGACTGGAACTATGGCTACACCTTC
few TRBD2 TRBJ2-1 TRBV7-2 CASSLGLAGVSEQFF TGTGCCAGCAGCTTAGGACTAGCGGGAGTGAGTGAGCAGTTCTTC
few NA TRBJ2-7 TRBV20-1 CSASSYEQYF TGCAGTGCATCCTCCTACGAGCAGTACTTC
NA TRBD2 TRBJ2-2 TRBV7-8 CASSLHLGLAGGNTGELFF TGTGCCAGCAGCTTACACCTCGGACTAGCGGGAGGAAACACCGGGGAGCTGTTTTTT
few TRBD1 TRBJ1-6 TRBV9 CASSAQGEYNSPLHF TGTGCCAGCAGCGCACAGGGGGAGTATAATTCACCCCTCCACTTT
NA NA TRBJ1-5 TRBV7-9 CASSRAEGGRQPQHF TGTGCCAGCAGCCGGGCGGAGGGTGGGCGGCAGCCCCAGCATTTT
few TRBD2 TRBJ2-3 TRBV2 CASNMVSGGATTQYF TGTGCCAGCAACATGGTTAGCGGGGGGGCAACGACGCAGTATTTT
NA TRBD2 TRBJ2-3 TRBV11-3 CASSKGGLDTDTQYF TGTGCCAGCAGCAAAGGGGGACTAGACACAGATACGCAGTATTTT
NA NA TRBJ1-5 TRBV25-1 CASSDRSWYDQPQHF TGTGCCAGCAGTGATAGGAGTTGGTATGATCAGCCCCAGCATTTT
few NA TRBJ1-6 TRBV2 CASSAGGGRNSPLHF TGTGCCAGCAGTGCGGGGGGAGGGAGGAATTCACCCCTCCACTTT
NA NA TRBJ1-1 TRBV9 CASSHSPEDSEAFF TGTGCCAGCAGCCATTCGCCAGAAGACAGTGAAGCTTTCTTT
few NA TRBJ2-3 TRBV7-2 CASSRAGDTQYF TGTGCCAGCAGCCGGGCGGGGGATACGCAGTATTTT
few TRBD1 TRBJ2-5 TRBV6-5 CARRSRGLETQYF TGTGCCAGGCGCTCCAGGGGGCTCGAGACCCAGTACTTC
NA NA TRBJ1-1 TRBV7-9 CASSPSYRVGWTEAFF TGTGCCAGCAGCCCCAGCTACAGGGTGGGGTGGACTGAAGCTTTCTTT
few TRBD1 TRBJ2-7 TRBV4-3 CASSQGQDYEQYF TGCGCCAGCAGCCAGGGACAGGACTACGAGCAGTACTTC
NA TRBD1 TRBJ1-3 TRBV7-6 CASSPSLGQGPGNTIYF TGTGCCAGCAGCCCGAGCCTGGGACAGGGGCCTGGAAACACCATATATTTT
few NA TRBJ2-5 TRBV18 CASSPQRKQQETQYF TGTGCCAGCTCACCACAACGGAAACAGCAAGAGACCCAGTACTTC
NA NA TRBJ2-7 TRBV7-9 CASSPGRGEEQYF TGTGCCAGCAGCCCTGGTAGGGGAGAGGAGCAGTACTTC
NA NA TRBJ1-3 TRBV30 CAWNGGRGTNSGNTIYF TGTGCCTGGAACGGAGGTAGGGGGACCAACTCTGGAAACACCATATATTTT
few NA TRBJ2-3 TRBV20-1 CSATGASSQYF TGCAGTGCTACAGGGGCTTCCTCGCAGTATTTT
NA NA TRBJ1-1 TRBV27 CASSLRTLSTEAFF TGTGCCAGCAGTTTAAGGACATTATCCACTGAAGCTTTCTTT
few NA TRBJ2-5 TRBV28 CASSLLGATQYF TGTGCCAGCAGCCTGTTAGGGGCGACCCAGTACTTC
few NA TRBJ1-6 TRBV7-9 CASSLIERDSPLHF TGTGCCAGCAGCTTAATCGAAAGGGATTCACCCCTCCACTTT
NA TRBD1 TRBJ2-1 TRBV7-2 CASRAPDRVNEQFF TGTGCCAGCAGGGCTCCGGACAGGGTCAATGAGCAGTTCTTC
few TRBD1 TRBJ2-7 TRBV7-2 CASSEQGAYEQYF TGTGCCAGCTCCGAGCAGGGGGCCTACGAGCAGTACTTC
NA NA TRBJ2-3 TRBV5-4 CASSSVGGNTDTQYF TGTGCCAGCAGCTCCGTCGGGGGCAACACAGATACGCAGTATTTT
NA NA TRBJ1-1 TRBV5-1 CASSPHGGSNTEAFF TGCGCCAGCAGCCCCCATGGGGGATCGAACACTGAAGCTTTCTTT
few NA TRBJ2-3 TRBV4-1 CASSQDAGISDTQYF TGCGCCAGCAGCCAAGATGCAGGTATATCAGATACGCAGTATTTT